This T cell receptor (beta chain) was identified during a study of glioma-infiltrating T cells. Germline V gene lookup returns CDR1 KGHDR and CDR2 SFDVKD. V lost 9 bases to trimming and J lost 7 bases, with 15 bases between them. CDR3 length: 13 amino acids. TCR alpha and beta CDR3 regions were amplified from RNA using iRepertoire nested multiplex PCR. Tissue mRNA or PBMC total RNA, roughly 100-400 ng, went into one-step reverse transcription and amplification. From the multiplex PCR reads, TCRdb called clonotypes with MiXCR, one entry per CDR3 protein. This table has about 130,000 distinct CDR3 sequences, around 23% appearing once. General observations from the study: CDR3 overlap between tissue and blood was very small. Gliomas, especially low-grade, showed above-expected tissue-blood divergence; non-neoplastic patients showed below.

Of note for this clonotype: Its antigen is unidentified.

The chain links TRBV24-1 to TRBJ2-1, with a tentative D call TRBD2 (5 bases). The clonotype was recovered from a human donor with low-grade glioma or glioblastoma, undergoing nonglioma brain surgery, or in good health (not recorded which). The sample taken for sequencing was glioma tissue, nonneoplastic brain tissue, or PBMCs (not recorded which). The CDR3 nucleotides are TGTGCCACCGGGTCATACCGAGGGAATGAGCAGTTCTTC. Protein: CATGSYRGNEQFF.